The 8 T cell receptor beta chains given below trace back to one sample, sequenced in a study of blood T cell repertoires in COVID-19. Assay: immunoSEQ multiplex PCR; the TCRdb copy retains only in-frame clones and omits some. This sample has around 81,000 clones, with approximately 86% found just once. Specimen: peripheral blood. These receptors all stem from a man in his 70s with acute or convalescent COVID-19.

A few counts support this clone. The J gene is TRBJ1-5, the V gene TRBV3-1 (or the pseudogene TRBV3-2), with 8 bases aligning to TRBD1. The V and J ends lost 4 bases and 4 bases, in that order; junction bases with no gene match: 3. Germline V gene lookup returns CDR1 LGHDT and CDR2 YNNKEL (reference sequence). The CDR3 runs 14 residues. In DNA, the CDR3 is TGTGCCAGCAGCCTGGGGACAGGAAATCAGCCCCAGCATTTT. It yields the protein CASSLGTGNQPQHF.

The chain links TRBV15 to TRBJ2-2; D unclear. Between the trimmed V and J ends, which lost 3 bases and 1 base, there was a span of 6 bases. The CDR3 runs to 14 residues. CDR1 LNHNV and CDR2 YYDKDF come from the germline V gene (reference sequence). The DNA for the CDR3 is TGTGCCACCAGCAGGGCAGAGAACACCGGGGAGCTGTTTTTT. It translates to CATSRAENTGELFF. Full variable domain (remainder filled in from reference TRBV15 and TRBJ2-2): DAMVIQNPRYQVTQFGKPVTLSCSQTLNHNVMYWYQQKSSQAPKLLFHYYDKDFNNEADTPDNFQSRRPNTSFCFLDIRSPGLGDTAMYLCATSRAENTGELFFGEGSRLTVL.

CDR3 bases: TGTGCCACCAGCGCCGCAGGGGCGATGAGCAATGAGCAGTTCTTC. Residues: CATSAAGAMSNEQFF. J is TRBJ2-1 and V is TRBV15, with D tentatively TRBD1 (6 bases). Germline CDR1 and CDR2: LNHNV and YYDKDF (reference sequence). The length of the CDR3 is 15 residues. Trimming cost V 5 bases and J 6 bases, with 17 bases left between them. Full variable domain (missing parts from reference TRBV15 and TRBJ2-1): DAMVIQNPRYQVTQFGKPVTLSCSQTLNHNVMYWYQQKSSQAPKLLFHYYDKDFNNEADTPDNFQSRRPNTSFCFLDIRSPGLGDTAMYLCATSAAGAMSNEQFFGPGTRLTVL.

The chain uses TRBV7-9 and TRBJ2-4; TRBD1 is a possible D gene (6 bases). CDR3 length: 15 amino acids. Germline loops: CDR1 SEHNR, CDR2 FQNEAQ (reference sequence). The V end lost 3 bases, the J end lost 7 bases, and 16 bases lay between the germline ends. CDR3 sequence reads: CASSFSADSTNIQYF. The CDR3 DNA reads TGTGCCAGCAGCTTCTCGGCGGACAGTACGAACATTCAGTACTTC.

V gene TRBV9 combines with J gene TRBJ1-5, with D possibly being TRBD1 (6 bases). CDR3 length: 14 amino acids. V was shortened by 3 bases and J by 7 bases, with 14 bases between the two germline ends. Germline V CDR1 and CDR2: SGDLS, YYNGEE. The CDR3 reads CASSEQGQGQPQHF. CDR3 nucleotides: TGTGCCAGCAGCGAACAGGGTCAGGGCCAGCCCCAGCATTTT.

J is TRBJ1-6 and V is TRBV5-5; D not certain. This CDR3 comprises 15 residues. Deletions cut 7 bases from V and 8 bases from J, with 19 bases between. Germline assignment: CDR1 SGHKS and CDR2 YYEKEE (reference sequence). The CDR3, as DNA: TGTGCCAGCTCGGGCTGGGCCGGACTGGATTCACCCCTCCACTTT. It encodes CASSGWAGLDSPLHF.

This rearrangement joins TRBV19 to TRBJ1-5; perhaps TRBD1 as D (6 bases). Germline CDR1 and CDR2: LNHDA and SQIVND (reference sequence). The V gene lost 8 bases and the J gene lost 7 bases, with 12 bases spanning the gap. The CDR3 consists of 12 residues. As DNA, the CDR3 is TGTGCCAGTGGGGCAGGGGAACAGCCCCAGCATTTT. Amino acid sequence: CASGAGEQPQHF. Drawing the rest from reference TRBV19 and TRBJ1-5, the complete variable domain is DGGITQSPKYLFRKEGQNVTLSCEQNLNHDAMYWYRQDPGQGLRLIYYSQIVNDFQKGDIAEGYSVSREKKESFPLTVTSAQKNPTAFYLCASGAGEQPQHFGDGTRLSIL.

This clone was detected only once. CDR3 DNA sequence: TGTGCCATCAGTTCGGTATACAATGAGCAGTTCTTC. Its protein product is CAISSVYNEQFF. This chain joins TRBV10-3 and TRBJ2-1; no definite D call. The length of the CDR3 is 12 residues. Trimming removed 5 bases from V and 4 bases from J, with 6 bases in between. The germline V gene has CDR1 ENHRY and CDR2 SYGVKD.